This TCR beta chain is from a study of naive and memory T cell subsets. CD4+ T cell IFNgamma after overnight CMV lysate exposure gave donor CMV status. Cells stained for CD3, CD4, CD8, CD45RA and CD27 were sorted into four subsets. An equimolar mix of two oligonucleotides served as the beta constant-region primer for TRBC1 and TRBC2. The cDNA 3' end received a ligated single-stranded oligonucleotide carrying the SP2 primer and a 12-nucleotide UMI. Using its own MiXCR run on the UMI-ligation and nested PCR reads, TCRdb lists one record per CDR3 protein. This table has about 150,000 distinct CDR3 sequences, approximately 17% appearing once. This clonotype was found a few times. Its specificity is unknown. The study's findings and limits: Between naive and memory subsets, TCR abundance power law exponents differed.

The germline CDR1 and CDR2 sequences are DFQATT and SNEGSKA (reference sequence). This CDR3 is 12 amino acids long. V shed 7 bases and J shed 1 base, with 10 bases lying between them. This sequence was found in a human donor in good health. The chain joins TRBV20-1 to TRBJ2-5, with D perhaps TRBD1 or TRBD2 (5 bases each). Sequenced sample: naive CD4+ T cells from blood. CDR3 residues: CSVTGTQETQYF. The CDR3 DNA sequence: TGCAGTGTAACCGGGACCCAAGAGACCCAGTACTTC.